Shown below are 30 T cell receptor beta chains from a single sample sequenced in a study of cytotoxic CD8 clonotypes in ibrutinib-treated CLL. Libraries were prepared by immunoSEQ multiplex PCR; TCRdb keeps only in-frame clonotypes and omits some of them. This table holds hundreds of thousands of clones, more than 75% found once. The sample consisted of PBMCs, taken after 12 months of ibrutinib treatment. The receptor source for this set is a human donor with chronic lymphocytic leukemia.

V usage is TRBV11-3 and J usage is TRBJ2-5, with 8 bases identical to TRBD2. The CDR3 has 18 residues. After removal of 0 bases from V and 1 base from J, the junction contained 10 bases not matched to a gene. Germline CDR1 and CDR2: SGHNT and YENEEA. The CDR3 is CASSLEWKRGKVQETQYF. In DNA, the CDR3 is TGTGCCAGCAGCTTAGAGTGGAAGCGGGGGAAAGTCCAAGAGACCCAGTACTTC.

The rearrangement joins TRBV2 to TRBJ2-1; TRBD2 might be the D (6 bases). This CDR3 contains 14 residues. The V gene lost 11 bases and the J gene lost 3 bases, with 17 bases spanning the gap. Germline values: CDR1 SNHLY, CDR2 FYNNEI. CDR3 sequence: CAGLGGSHYNEQFF. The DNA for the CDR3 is TGTGCCGGCCTTGGGGGGTCCCACTACAATGAGCAGTTCTTC.

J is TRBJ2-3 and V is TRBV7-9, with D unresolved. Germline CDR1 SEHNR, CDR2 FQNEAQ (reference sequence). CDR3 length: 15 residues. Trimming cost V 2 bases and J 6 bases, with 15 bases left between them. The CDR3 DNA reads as TGTGCCAGCAGCTTAAAGAGACACGGCGGCGATACGCAGTATTTT. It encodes CASSLKRHGGDTQYF.

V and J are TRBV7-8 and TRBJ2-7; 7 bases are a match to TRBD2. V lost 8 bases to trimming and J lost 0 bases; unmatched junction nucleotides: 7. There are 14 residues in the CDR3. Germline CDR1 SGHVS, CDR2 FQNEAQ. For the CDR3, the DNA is TGTGCCAGCCTCCTAGCGGCTGACTCCTACGAGCAGTACTTC. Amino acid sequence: CASLLAADSYEQYF.

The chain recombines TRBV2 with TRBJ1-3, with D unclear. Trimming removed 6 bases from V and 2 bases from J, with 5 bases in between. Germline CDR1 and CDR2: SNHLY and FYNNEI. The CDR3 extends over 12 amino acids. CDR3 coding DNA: TGTGCCAGCAGACTCACTGGAAACACCATATATTTT. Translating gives CASRLTGNTIYF.

CDR3 sequence (DNA): TGTGCCAGCACCCGAACTCGGGACGTTGACATTCAGTACTTC. This translates into CASTRTRDVDIQYF. This sequence joins TRBV2 and TRBJ2-4; TRBD1 or TRBD2 may be the D gene (5 bases each). The germline V gene has CDR1 SNHLY and CDR2 FYNNEI. The CDR3 is made up of 14 amino acids. Deletions cut 7 bases from V and 8 bases from J, with 18 bases between.

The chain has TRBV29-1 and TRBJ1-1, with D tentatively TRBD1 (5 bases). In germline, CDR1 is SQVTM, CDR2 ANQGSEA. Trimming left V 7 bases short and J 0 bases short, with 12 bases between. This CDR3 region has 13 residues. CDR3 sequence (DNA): TGCAGCGGGTCAAAGGGGATGAACACTGAAGCTTTCTTT. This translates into CSGSKGMNTEAFF. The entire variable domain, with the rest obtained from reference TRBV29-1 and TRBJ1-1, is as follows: SAVISQKPSRDICQRGTSLTIQCQVDSQVTMMFWYRQQPGQSLTLIATANQGSEATYESGFVIDKFPISRPNLTFSTLTVSNMSPEDSSIYLCSGSKGMNTEAFFGQGTRLTVV.

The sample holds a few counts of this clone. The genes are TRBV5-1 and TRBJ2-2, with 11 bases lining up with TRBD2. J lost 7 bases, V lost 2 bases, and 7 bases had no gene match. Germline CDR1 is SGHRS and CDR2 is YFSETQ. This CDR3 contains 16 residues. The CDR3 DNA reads TGCGCCAGCAGCTTCCCGACTAGCGGGGTGGACGGGGAGCTGTTTTTT. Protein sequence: CASSFPTSGVDGELFF.

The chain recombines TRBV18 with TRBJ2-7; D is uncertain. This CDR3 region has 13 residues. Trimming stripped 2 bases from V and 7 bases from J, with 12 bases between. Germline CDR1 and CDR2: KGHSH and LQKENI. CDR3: CASSPWVSKEQYF. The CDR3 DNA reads TGTGCCAGCTCACCATGGGTGAGTAAGGAGCAGTACTTC.

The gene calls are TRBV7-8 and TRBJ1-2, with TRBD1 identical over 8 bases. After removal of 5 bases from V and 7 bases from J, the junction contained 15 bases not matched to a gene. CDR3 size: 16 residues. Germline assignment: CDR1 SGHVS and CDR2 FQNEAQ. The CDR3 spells CASSGRSPGGGGGYTF. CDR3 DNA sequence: TGTGCCAGCAGCGGGAGGAGCCCAGGGGGCGGAGGTGGCTACACCTTC.

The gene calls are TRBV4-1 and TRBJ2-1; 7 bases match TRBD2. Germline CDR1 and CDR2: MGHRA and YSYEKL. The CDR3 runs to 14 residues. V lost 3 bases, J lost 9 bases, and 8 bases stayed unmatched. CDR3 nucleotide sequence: TGCGCCAGCAGCCAGGGACTACCCCCAGGTGAGCAGTTCTTC. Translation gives CASSQGLPPGEQFF.

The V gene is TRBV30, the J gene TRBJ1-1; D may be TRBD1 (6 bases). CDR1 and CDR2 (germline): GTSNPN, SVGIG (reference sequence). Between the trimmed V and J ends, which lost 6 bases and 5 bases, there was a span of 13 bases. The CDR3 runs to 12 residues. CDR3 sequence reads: CACGRGGTEAFF. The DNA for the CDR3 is TGTGCCTGCGGCAGGGGTGGTACTGAAGCTTTCTTT.

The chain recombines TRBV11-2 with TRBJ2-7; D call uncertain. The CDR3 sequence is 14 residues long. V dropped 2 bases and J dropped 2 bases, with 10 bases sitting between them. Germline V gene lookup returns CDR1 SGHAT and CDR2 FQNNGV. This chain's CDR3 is CASSLYLLPYEQYF. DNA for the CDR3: TGTGCCAGCAGCTTATATTTACTACCCTACGAGCAGTACTTC. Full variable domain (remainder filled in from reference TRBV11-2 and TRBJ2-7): EAGVAQSPRYKIIEKRQSVAFWCNPISGHATLYWYQQILGQGPKLLIQFQNNGVVDDSQLPKDRFSAERLKGVDSTLKIQPAKLEDSAVYLCASSLYLLPYEQYFGPGTRLTVT.

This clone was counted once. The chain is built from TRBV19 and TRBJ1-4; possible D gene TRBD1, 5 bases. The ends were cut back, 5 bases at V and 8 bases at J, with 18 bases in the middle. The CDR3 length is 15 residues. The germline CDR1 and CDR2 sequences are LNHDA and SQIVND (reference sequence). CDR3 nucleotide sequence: TGTGCCAGTAGTTCCTACTCGACGGGGGACGAAAAACTGTTTTTT. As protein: CASSSYSTGDEKLFF.

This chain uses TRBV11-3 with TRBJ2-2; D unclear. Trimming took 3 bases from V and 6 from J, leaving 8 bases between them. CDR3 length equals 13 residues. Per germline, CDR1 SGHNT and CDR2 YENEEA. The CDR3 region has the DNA TGTGCCAGCAGCTTCTCGGGCGCCGGGGAGCTGTTTTTT. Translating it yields CASSFSGAGELFF.

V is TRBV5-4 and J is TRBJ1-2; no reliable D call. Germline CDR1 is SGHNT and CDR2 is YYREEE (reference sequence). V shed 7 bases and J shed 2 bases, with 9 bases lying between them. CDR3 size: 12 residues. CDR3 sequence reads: CASADGNYGYTF. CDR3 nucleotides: TGTGCCAGCGCCGACGGCAACTATGGCTACACCTTC.

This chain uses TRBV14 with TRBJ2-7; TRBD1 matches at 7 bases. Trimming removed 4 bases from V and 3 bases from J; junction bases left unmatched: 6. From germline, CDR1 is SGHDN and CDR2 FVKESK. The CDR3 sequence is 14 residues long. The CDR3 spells CASSPWDRFYEQYF. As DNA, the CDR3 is TGTGCCAGCAGCCCCTGGGACAGATTCTACGAGCAGTACTTC.

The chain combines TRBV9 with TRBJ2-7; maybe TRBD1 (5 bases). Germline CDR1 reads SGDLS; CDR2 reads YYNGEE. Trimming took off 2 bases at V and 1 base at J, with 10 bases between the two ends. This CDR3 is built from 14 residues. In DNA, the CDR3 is TGTGCCAGCAGCGTTAACGCAGGGTCCTACGAGCAGTACTTC. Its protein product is CASSVNAGSYEQYF.

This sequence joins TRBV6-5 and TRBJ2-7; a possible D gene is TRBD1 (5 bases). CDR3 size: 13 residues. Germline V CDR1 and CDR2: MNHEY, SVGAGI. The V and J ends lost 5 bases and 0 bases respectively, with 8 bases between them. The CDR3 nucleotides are TGTGCCAGCAGTGACAGTTACTCCTACGAGCAGTACTTC. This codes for CASSDSYSYEQYF.

The CDR3 DNA reads TGTGCCAGCAGCTTAGTCCCAGGGGGCGCTTCTGGGGCCAACGTCCTGACTTTC. This encodes CASSLVPGGASGANVLTF. V and J are TRBV7-6 and TRBJ2-6; TRBD1 agrees at 8 bases. The CDR3 sequence is 18 residues long. J was trimmed by 1 base and V by 1 base; bases with no gene match: 6. In germline, CDR1 is SGHVS, CDR2 FNYEAQ.

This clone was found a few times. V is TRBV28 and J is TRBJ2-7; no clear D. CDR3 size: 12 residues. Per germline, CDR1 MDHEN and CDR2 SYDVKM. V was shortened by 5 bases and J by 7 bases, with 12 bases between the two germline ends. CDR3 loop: CASSEGPGEQYF. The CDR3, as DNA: TGTGCCAGCAGTGAAGGCCCTGGGGAGCAGTACTTC. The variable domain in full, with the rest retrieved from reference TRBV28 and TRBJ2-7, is DVKVTQSSRYLVKRTGEKVFLECVQDMDHENMFWYRQDPGLGLRLIYFSYDVKMKEKGDIPEGYSVSREKKERFSLILESASTNQTSMYLCASSEGPGEQYFGPGTRLTVT.

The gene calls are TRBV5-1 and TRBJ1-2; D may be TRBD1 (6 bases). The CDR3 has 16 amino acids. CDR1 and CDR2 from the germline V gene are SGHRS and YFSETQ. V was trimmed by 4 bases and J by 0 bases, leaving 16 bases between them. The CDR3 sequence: CASSKLDRGANYGYTF. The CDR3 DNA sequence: TGCGCCAGCAGCAAACTGGACAGAGGGGCTAACTATGGCTACACCTTC.

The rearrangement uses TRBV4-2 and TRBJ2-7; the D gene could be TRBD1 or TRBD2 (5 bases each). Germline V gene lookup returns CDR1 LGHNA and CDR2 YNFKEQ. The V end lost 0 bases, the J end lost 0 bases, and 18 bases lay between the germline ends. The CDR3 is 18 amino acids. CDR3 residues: CASSQDSTLLGGSYEQYF. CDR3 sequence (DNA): TGTGCCAGCAGCCAAGATTCGACGCTCCTTGGGGGCTCCTACGAGCAGTACTTC.

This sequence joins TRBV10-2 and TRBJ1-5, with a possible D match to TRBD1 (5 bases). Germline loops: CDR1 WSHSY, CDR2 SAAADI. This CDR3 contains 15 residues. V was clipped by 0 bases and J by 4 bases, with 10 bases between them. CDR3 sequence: CASSESGGSNQPQHF. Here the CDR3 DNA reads TGCGCCAGCAGTGAGTCGGGGGGGAGTAATCAGCCCCAGCATTTT.

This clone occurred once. The CDR3 bases are TGTGCCAGCAGTTACAGAGGACAGGGTAATGAAAAACTGTTTTTT. This gives the protein CASSYRGQGNEKLFF. The rearrangement uses TRBV6-5 and TRBJ1-4, with 8 nucleotides matching TRBD1. The CDR3 consists of 15 residues. V was clipped by 2 bases and J by 4 bases; unmatched bases: 3. Germline V gene lookup returns CDR1 MNHEY and CDR2 SVGAGI.

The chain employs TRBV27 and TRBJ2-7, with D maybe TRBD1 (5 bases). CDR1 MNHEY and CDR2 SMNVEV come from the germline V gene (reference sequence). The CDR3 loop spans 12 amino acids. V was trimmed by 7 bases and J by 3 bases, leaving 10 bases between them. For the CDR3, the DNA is TGTGCCAGCACTTGGACAATCTACGAGCAGTACTTC. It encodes CASTWTIYEQYF.

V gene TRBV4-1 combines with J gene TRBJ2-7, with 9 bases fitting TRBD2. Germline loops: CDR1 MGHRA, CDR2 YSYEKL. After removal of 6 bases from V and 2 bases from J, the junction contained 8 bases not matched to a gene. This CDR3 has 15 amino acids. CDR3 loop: CASRLRLAETYEQYF. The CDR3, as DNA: TGCGCCAGCAGACTCAGACTAGCGGAAACCTACGAGCAGTACTTC.

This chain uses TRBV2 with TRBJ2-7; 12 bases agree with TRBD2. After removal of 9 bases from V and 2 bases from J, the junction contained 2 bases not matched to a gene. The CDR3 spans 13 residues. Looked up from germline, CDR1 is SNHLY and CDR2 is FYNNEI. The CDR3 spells CARRTSGAYEQYF. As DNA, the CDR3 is TGTGCCAGACGGACTAGCGGGGCCTACGAGCAGTACTTC.

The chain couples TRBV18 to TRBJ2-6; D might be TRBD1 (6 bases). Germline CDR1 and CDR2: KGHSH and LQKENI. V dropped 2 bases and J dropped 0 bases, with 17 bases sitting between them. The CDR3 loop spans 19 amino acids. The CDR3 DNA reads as TGTGCCAGCTCACCATTCGGACAGTCTCAATACTCTGGGGCCAACGTCCTGACTTTC. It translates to CASSPFGQSQYSGANVLTF.

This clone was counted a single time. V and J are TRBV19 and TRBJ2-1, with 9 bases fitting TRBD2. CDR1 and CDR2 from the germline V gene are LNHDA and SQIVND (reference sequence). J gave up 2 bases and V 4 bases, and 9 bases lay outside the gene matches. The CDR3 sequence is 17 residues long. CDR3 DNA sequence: TGTGCCAGTAGTACTCCCCTAGCGGGGATACCCTACAATGAGCAGTTCTTC. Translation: CASSTPLAGIPYNEQFF.